This T cell receptor beta chain was recovered during a study of long-term antiretroviral therapy in people with HIV. A v3.0 immunoSEQ assay was performed at survey level. Some clones are missing from TCRdb's copy, which holds only in-frame ones; the method was immunoSEQ multiplex PCR. Among about 13,000 clones listed, roughly 80% were seen once. This sequence originates from a woman under 30 with HIV. Sample: unsorted PBMCs, taken 1.3 years after starting antiretroviral therapy.

CDR3 nucleotide sequence: TGTGCCAGCTCACCTTGGACTAGCGGGAGTTCAGATACGCAGTATTTT. Protein: CASSPWTSGSSDTQYF. This chain uses TRBV18 with TRBJ2-3; 13 bases match TRBD2. The CDR3 extends over 16 amino acids. V lost 3 bases and J lost 4; bases outside the gene matches: 4. CDR1 and CDR2 from the germline V gene are KGHSH and LQKENI.